This TCR beta chain derives from a study of T cell responses to AZD1222 COVID-19 vaccine. Profiled with immunoSEQ multiplex PCR; TCRdb holds only in-frame clones, not every one. Of tens of thousands of clones in the sample, roughly 90% are singletons; the top ten hold 25% to 30%. The CDR3 sequence is 11 residues long. V was clipped by 3 bases and J by 7 bases, with 4 bases between them. CDR1 is LGHNT, CDR2 FRNRAP, per germline. V usage is TRBV12-5 and J usage is TRBJ2-1; no firm D call. The sequence was obtained from an adult who received the AZD1222 COVID-19 vaccine. The sequences come from peripheral blood, collected 28 days after the second AZD1222 dose. The CDR3 DNA sequence: TGTGCTAGTGGTTTTGGGAATGAGCAGTTCTTC. The encoded protein is CASGFGNEQFF. The variable domain in full, with the rest retrieved from reference TRBV12-5 and TRBJ2-1, is DARVTQTPRHKVTEMGQEVTMRCQPILGHNTVFWYRQTMMQGLELLAYFRNRAPLDDSGMPKDRFSAEMPDATLATLKIQPSEPRDSAVYFCASGFGNEQFFGPGTRLTVL.